The 2 T cell receptor beta chains reported below all come from one sample, sequenced in a study of blood T cell repertoires in COVID-19. Sequencing was performed with immunoSEQ multiplex PCR; in TCRdb, only in-frame clones are kept and a portion is missing. The sample comprises roughly 310,000 clones, approximately 90% of which are singletons, and approximately 4% rests with the top ten. The sample was peripheral blood. The receptors here all came from a woman aged 45 to 65 with active or convalescent COVID-19.

This chain uses TRBV6-5 with TRBJ1-1; TRBD1 is a possible D gene (5 bases). The CDR3 extends over 14 amino acids. Germline-derived CDR1 and CDR2 are MNHEY and SVGAGI. V was trimmed by 6 bases and J by 1 base, leaving 12 bases between them. In DNA, the CDR3 is TGTGCCAGCAGATTTACACAGGCGAACACTGAAGCTTTCTTT. Amino acids: CASRFTQANTEAFF.

This rearrangement joins TRBV9 to TRBJ1-2, with a weak D call TRBD1 (6 bases). V was cut by 2 bases and J by 11 bases, with 19 bases left in between. In germline, CDR1 is SGDLS, CDR2 YYNGEE. The CDR3 runs 14 residues. The CDR3 DNA reads as TGTGCCAGCAGCGTTCGGGCGGGGGCCTTGGAGTACACCTTC. It is translated as CASSVRAGALEYTF.